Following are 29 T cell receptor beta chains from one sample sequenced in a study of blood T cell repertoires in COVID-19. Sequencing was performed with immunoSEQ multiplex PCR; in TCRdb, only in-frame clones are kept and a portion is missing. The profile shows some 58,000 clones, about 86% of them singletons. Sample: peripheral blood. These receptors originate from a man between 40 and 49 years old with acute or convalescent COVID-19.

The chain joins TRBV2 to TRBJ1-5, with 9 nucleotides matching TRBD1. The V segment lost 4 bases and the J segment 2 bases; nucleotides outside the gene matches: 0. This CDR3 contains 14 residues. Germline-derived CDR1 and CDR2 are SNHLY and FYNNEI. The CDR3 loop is CASSGTGGNQPQHF. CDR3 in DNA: TGTGCCAGCAGTGGGACAGGGGGCAATCAGCCCCAGCATTTT.

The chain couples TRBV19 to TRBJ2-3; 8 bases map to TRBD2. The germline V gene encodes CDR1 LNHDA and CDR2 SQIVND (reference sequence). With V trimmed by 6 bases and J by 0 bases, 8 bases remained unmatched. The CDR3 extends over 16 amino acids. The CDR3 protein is CASRNAGGWSTDTQYF. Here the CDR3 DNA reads TGTGCCAGTAGGAATGCGGGGGGCTGGAGCACAGATACGCAGTATTTT.

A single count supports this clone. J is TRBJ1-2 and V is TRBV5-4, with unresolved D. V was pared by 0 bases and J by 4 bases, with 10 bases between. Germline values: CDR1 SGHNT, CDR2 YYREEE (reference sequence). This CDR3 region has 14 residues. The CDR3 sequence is CASSLDGASYGYTF. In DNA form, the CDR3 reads TGTGCCAGCAGCTTGGACGGAGCCTCCTATGGCTACACCTTC.

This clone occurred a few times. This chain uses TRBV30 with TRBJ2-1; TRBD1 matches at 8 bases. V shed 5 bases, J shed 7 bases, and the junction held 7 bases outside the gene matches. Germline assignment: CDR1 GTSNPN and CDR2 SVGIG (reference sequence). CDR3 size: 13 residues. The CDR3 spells CAWDNQGANEQFF. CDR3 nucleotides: TGTGCCTGGGACAACCAGGGGGCGAATGAGCAGTTCTTC.

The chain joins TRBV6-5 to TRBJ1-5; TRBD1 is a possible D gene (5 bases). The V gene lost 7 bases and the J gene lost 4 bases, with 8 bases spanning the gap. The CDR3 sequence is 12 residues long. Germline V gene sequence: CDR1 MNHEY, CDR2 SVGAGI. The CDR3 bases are TGTGCCAGCAATAGGGGTAATCAGCCCCAGCATTTT. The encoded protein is CASNRGNQPQHF.

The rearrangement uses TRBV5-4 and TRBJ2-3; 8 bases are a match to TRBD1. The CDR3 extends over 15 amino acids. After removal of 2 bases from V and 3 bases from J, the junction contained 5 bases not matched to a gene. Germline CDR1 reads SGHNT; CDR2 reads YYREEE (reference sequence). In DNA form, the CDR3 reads TGTGCCAGCAGCTTCTACAGGGGGGATACAGATACGCAGTATTTT. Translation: CASSFYRGDTDTQYF.

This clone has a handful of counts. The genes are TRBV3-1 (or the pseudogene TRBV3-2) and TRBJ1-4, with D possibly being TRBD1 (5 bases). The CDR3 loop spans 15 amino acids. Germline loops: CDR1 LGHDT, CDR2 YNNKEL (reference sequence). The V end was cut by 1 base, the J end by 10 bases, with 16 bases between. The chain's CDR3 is CASSQGQRGGGKLFF. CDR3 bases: TGTGCCAGCAGCCAAGGGCAACGGGGGGGTGGAAAACTGTTTTTT.

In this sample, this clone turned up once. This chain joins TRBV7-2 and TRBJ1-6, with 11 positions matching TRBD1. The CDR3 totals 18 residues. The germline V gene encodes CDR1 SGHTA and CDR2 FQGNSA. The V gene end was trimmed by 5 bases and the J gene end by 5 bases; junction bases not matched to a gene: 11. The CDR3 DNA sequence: TGTGCCAGCAGCATCAGGACAGGGGGCCTAGGCAATAATTCACCCCTCCACTTT. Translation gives CASSIRTGGLGNNSPLHF.

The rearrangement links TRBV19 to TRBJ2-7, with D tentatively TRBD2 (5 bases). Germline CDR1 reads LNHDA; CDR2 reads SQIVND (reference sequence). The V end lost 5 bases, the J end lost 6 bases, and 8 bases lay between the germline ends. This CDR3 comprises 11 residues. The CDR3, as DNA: TGTGCCAGTAGTGCCCGGGGCGAGCAGTACTTC. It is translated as CASSARGEQYF.

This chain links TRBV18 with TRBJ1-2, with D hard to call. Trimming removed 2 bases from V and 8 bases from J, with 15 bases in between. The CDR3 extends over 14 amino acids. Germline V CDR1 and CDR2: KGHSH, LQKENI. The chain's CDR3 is CASSPNLGVEGYTF. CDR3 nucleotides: TGTGCCAGCTCACCAAATCTCGGGGTGGAAGGCTACACCTTC.

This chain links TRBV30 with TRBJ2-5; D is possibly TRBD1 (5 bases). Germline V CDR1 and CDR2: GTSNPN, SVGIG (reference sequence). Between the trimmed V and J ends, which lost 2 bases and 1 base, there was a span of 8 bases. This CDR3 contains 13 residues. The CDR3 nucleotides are TGTGCCTGGAGTAAGGGGCTCCAAGAGACCCAGTACTTC. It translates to CAWSKGLQETQYF.

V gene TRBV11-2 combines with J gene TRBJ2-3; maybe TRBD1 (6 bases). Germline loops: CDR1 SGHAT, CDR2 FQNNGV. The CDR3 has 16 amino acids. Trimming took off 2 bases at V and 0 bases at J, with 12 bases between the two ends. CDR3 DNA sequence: TGTGCCAGCAGCTTATGGGGGCAGGGAAGCACAGATACGCAGTATTTT. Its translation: CASSLWGQGSTDTQYF.

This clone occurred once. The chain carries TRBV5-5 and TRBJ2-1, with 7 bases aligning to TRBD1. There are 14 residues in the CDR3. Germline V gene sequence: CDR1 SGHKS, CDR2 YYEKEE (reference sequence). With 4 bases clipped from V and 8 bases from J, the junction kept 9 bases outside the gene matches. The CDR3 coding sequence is TGTGCCAGCAGCCACGACAGGGTCGGCGATGAGCAGTTCTTC. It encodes CASSHDRVGDEQFF.

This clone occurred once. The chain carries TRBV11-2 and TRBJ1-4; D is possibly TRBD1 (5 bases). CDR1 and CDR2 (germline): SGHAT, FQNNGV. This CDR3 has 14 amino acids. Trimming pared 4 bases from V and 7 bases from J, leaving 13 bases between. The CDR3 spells CASSSRDGGEKLFF. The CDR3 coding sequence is TGTGCCAGCAGCTCCCGGGACGGGGGTGAAAAACTGTTTTTT.

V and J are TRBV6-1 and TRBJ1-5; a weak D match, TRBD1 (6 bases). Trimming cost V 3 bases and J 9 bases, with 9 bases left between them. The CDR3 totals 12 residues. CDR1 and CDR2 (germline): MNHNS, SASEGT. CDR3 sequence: CASSEAGAPQHF. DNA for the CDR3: TGTGCCAGCAGTGAGGCGGGGGCGCCCCAGCATTTT.

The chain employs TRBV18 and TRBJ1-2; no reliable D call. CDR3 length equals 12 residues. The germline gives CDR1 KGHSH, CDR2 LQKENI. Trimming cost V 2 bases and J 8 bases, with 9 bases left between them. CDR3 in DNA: TGTGCCAGCTCACCAGAAGCGTGGGGCTACACCTTC. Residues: CASSPEAWGYTF.

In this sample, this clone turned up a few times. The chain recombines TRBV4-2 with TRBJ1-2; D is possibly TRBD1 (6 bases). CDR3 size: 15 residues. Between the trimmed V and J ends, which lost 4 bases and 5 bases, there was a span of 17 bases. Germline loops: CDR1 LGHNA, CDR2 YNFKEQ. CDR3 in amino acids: CASSRTVQGEYGYTF. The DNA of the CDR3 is TGTGCCAGCAGCCGGACAGTCCAAGGGGAATATGGCTACACCTTC.

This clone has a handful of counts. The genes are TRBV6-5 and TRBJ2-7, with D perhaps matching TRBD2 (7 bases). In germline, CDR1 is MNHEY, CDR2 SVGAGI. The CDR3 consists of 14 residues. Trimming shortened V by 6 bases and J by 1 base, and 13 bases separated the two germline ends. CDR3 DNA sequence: TGTGCCAGCAGCTCGAGGGGGGGGTCCTACGAGCAGTACTTC. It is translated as CASSSRGGSYEQYF.

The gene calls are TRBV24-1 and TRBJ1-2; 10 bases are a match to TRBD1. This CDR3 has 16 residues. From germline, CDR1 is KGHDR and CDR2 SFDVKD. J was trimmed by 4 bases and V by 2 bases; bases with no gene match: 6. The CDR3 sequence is CATSDSLTGGIYGYTF. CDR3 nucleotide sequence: TGTGCCACCAGTGATTCCTTGACAGGGGGCATCTATGGCTACACCTTC.

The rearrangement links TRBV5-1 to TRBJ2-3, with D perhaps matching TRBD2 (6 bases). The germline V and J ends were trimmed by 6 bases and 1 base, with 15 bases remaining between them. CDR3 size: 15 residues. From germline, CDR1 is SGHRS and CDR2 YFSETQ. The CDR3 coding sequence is TGCGCCAGCAACCGCGGAGGAGGGGGCACAGATACGCAGTATTTT. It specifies CASNRGGGGTDTQYF.

The CDR3 sequence: CASSLGVSSGNTIYF. Written as DNA, the CDR3 is TGTGCCAGCAGCTTAGGTGTGAGCTCTGGAAACACCATATATTTT. The chain links TRBV11-2 to TRBJ1-3; D gene uncertain. The CDR3 runs to 15 residues. V lost 1 base to trimming and J lost 0 bases, with 7 bases between them. CDR1 is SGHAT and CDR2 is FQNNGV in the germline V gene.

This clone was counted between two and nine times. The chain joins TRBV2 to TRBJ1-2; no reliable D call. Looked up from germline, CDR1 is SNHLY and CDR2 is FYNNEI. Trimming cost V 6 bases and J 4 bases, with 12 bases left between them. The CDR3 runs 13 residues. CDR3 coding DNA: TGTGCCAGCAGGGACCCCGGGAGCTATGGCTACACCTTC. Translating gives CASRDPGSYGYTF. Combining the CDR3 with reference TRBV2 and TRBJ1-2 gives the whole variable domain EPEVTQTPSHQVTQMGQEVILRCVPISNHLYFYWYRQILGQKVEFLVSFYNNEISEKSEIFDDQFSVERPDGSNFTLKIRSTKLEDSAMYFCASRDPGSYGYTFGSGTRLTVV.

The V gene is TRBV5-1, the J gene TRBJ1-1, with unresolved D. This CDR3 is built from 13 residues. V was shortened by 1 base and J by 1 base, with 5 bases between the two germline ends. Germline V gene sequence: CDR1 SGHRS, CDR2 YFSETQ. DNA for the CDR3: TGCGCCAGCAGCTTGACACAGAACACTGAAGCTTTCTTT. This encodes CASSLTQNTEAFF. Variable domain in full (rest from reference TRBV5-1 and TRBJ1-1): KAGVTQTPRYLIKTRGQQVTLSCSPISGHRSVSWYQQTPGQGLQFLFEYFSETQRNKGNFPGRFSGRQFSNSRSEMNVSTLELGDSALYLCASSLTQNTEAFFGQGTRLTVV.

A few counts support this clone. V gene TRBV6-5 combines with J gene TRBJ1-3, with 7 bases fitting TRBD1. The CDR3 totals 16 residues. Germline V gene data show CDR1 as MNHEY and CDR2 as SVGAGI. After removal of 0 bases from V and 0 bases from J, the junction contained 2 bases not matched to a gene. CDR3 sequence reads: CASSYSRGPSGNTIYF. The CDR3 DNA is TGTGCCAGCAGTTACTCGAGGGGGCCCTCTGGAAACACCATATATTTT.

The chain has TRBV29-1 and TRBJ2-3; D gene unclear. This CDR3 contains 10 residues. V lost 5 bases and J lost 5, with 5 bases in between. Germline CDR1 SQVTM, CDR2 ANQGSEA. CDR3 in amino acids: CSVYLDTQYF. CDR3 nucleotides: TGCAGCGTTTACTTAGATACGCAGTATTTT.

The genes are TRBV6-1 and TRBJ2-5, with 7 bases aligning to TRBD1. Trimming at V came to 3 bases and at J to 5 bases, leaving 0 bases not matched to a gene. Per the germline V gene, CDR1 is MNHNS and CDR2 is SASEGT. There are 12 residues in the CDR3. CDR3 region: CASSDRGETQYF. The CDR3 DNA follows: TGTGCCAGCAGTGACAGGGGGGAGACCCAGTACTTC.

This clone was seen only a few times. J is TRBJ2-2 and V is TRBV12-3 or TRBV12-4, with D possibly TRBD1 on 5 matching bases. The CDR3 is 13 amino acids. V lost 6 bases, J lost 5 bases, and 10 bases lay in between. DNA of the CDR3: TGTGCCAGCAGCCCAGGGTCTACCGGGGAGCTGTTTTTT. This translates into CASSPGSTGELFF.

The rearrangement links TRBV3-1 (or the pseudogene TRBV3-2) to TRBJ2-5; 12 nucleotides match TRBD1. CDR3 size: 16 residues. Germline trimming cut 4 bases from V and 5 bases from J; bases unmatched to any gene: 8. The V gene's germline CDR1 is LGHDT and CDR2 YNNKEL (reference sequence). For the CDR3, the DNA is TGTGCCAGCAGCCGCACCGGGACAGGGGGCGTCGAGACCCAGTACTTC. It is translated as CASSRTGTGGVETQYF.

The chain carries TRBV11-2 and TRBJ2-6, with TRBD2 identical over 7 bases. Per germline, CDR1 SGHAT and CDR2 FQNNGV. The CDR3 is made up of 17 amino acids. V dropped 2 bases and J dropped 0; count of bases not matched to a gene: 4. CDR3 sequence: CASSLYLAVSGANVLTF. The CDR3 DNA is TGTGCCAGCAGCTTATATCTAGCGGTCTCTGGGGCCAACGTCCTGACTTTC. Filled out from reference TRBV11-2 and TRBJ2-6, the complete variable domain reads EAGVAQSPRYKIIEKRQSVAFWCNPISGHATLYWYQQILGQGPKLLIQFQNNGVVDDSQLPKDRFSAERLKGVDSTLKIQPAKLEDSAVYLCASSLYLAVSGANVLTFGAGSRLTVL.